This TCR beta chain was retrieved from a study of OX40 agonist ivuxolimab in advanced cancers. Study overall: Treatment received earlier with anti-PD-1, anti-PD-L1 or anti-CTLA-4 agents was allowed, and over 30% had some.

The assay was immunoSEQ multiplex PCR, and TCRdb's table has in-frame clones only and misses some. The sample has tens of thousands of clones, roughly 80% seen once. Trimming shortened V by 0 bases and J by 3 bases, and 9 bases separated the two germline ends. The germline V gene has CDR1 MNHEY and CDR2 SVGAGI. CDR3 length: 15 residues. As concerns this clone: What it binds is not known.

Study results and limitations: Some nonresponders additionally presented with little normalized T-cell clonal expansion.

The chain uses TRBV6-5 and TRBJ2-1, with D unclear. The sequencing used CD4+ or CD8+ T cells sorted from blood, collected in a trial of the OX40 agonist ivuxolimab. This receptor was obtained from an adult with an advanced solid tumor such as melanoma, head and neck, liver or kidney cancer. The CDR3 DNA reads as TGTGCCAGCAGTTACTCCCAGCAAGTCTACAATGAGCAGTTCTTC. Protein: CASSYSQQVYNEQFF.